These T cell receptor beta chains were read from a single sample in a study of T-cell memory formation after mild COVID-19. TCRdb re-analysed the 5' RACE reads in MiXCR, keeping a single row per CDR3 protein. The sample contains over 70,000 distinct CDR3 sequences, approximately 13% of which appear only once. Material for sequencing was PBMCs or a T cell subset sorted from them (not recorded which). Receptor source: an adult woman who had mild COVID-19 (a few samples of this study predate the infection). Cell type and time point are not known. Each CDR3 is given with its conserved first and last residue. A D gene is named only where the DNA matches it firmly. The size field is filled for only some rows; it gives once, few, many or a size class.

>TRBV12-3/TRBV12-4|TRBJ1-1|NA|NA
TGTGCCAGCAGTTTAGCGGGTACAGGGATGCGAGTCCACGGAGCTTTCTTT
CASSLAGTGMRVHGAFF
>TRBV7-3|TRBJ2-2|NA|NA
TGTGCCAGCAGCTTAACGGGTACACCCACCACCGGGGAGCTGTTTTTT
CASSLTGTPTTGELFF
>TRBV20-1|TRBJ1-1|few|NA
TGCAGTGCCGGGACAAGGGACACTGAAGCTTTCTTT
CSAGTRDTEAFF
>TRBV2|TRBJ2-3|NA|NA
TGTGCCAGCAGTGAATCCGTAGTGGGCACTTCGACAGATACGCAGTATTTT
CASSESVVGTSTDTQYF
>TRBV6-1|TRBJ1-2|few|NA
TGTGCCAGCAGCGTTGGGACCTCTAACTATGGCTACACCTTC
CASSVGTSNYGYTF
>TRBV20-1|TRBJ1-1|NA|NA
TGCAGTGCTAGGGGGCCGTTCGATATGGACACTGAAGCTTTCTTT
CSARGPFDMDTEAFF
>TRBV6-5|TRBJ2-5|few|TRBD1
TGTGCCAGCAGTTTGGGACAGGGGGAGACCCAGTACTTC
CASSLGQGETQYF
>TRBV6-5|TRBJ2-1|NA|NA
TGTGCCAGCAGTCCAGCGGGGACAAACTACAATGAGCAGTTCTTC
CASSPAGTNYNEQFF
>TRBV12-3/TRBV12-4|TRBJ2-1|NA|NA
TGTGCCAGCAGTTTGTGGCTATACAATGAGCAGTTCTTC
CASSLWLYNEQFF
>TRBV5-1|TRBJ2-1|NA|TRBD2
TGCGCCAGCAGCTCCGGTGGTAGCGGGAGTGACTCCTACAATGAGCAGTTCTTC
CASSSGGSGSDSYNEQFF
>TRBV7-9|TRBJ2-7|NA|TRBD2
TGTGCCAGCAGCCCCCACTCCGGCAGCGGGAGAGAGTACTTC
CASSPHSGSGREYF
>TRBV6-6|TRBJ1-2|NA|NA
TGTGCCAGTGATGGGACGGACAACCCCACCAACTATGGCTACACCTTC
CASDGTDNPTNYGYTF
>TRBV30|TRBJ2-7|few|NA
TGTGCCTGGAGGGAGACCTACGAGCAGTACTTC
CAWRETYEQYF
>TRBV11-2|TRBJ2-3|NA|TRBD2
TGTGCCAGCAGCTGGTCGGGAGGGTTAGATACGCAGTATTTT
CASSWSGGLDTQYF
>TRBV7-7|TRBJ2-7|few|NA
TGTGCTAGCAGCTTAGGATTCGCAGGGAAGCAGTACTTC
CASSLGFAGKQYF
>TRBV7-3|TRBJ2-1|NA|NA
TGTGCCAGCAGCTTTAAAGCGGTGGGCCTCTACAATGAGCAGTTCTTC
CASSFKAVGLYNEQFF
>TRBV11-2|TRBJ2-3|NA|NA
TGTGCCAGCAGCTTAGACTCCCCGCGGGCACCGACTAGCACAGATACGCAGTATTTT
CASSLDSPRAPTSTDTQYF
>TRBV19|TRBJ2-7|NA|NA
TGTGCCAGTACTCCTTGGGGAGCTTCTTACGAGCAGTACTTC
CASTPWGASYEQYF
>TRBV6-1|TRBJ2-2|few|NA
TGTGCCAGCAGTAATGAGCCATTTCCTTCCGGGGAGCTGTTTTTT
CASSNEPFPSGELFF
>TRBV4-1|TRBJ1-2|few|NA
TGCGCCAGCAGCCAAGAGGTCATGGGGTATGGCTACACCTTC
CASSQEVMGYGYTF
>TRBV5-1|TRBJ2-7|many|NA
TGCGCCAGCAGCCCAGGGGCCTACGAGCAGTACTTC
CASSPGAYEQYF
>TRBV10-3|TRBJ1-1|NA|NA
TGTGCCATCAGTGAGTACGGGGCCGGGACCACTGAAGCTTTCTTT
CAISEYGAGTTEAFF
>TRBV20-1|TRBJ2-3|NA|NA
TGCAGTGCTAGAGACCTCTCTACGGATACGCAGTATTTT
CSARDLSTDTQYF
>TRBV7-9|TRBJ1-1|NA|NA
TGTGCCAGCAGCTACCAGGGACCGAACACTGAAGCTTTCTTT
CASSYQGPNTEAFF